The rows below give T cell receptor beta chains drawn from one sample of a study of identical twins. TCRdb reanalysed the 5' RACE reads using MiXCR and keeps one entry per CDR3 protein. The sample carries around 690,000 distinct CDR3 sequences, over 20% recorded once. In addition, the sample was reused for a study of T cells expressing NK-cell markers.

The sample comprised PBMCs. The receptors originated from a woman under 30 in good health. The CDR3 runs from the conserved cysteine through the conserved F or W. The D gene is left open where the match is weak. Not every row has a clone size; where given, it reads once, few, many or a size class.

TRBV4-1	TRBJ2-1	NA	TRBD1	TGCGCCAGCAGCCTGGTGGGATCAGGGGGCAAATCCAATGAGCAGTTCTTC	CASSLVGSGGKSNEQFF
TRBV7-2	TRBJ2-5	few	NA	TGTGCCAGCAGTTTGATGGGGTCCCAAGAGACCCAGTACTTC	CASSLMGSQETQYF
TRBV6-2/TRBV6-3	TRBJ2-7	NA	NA	TGTGCCAGCGGCCGGATCACCTACGAGCAGTACTTC	CASGRITYEQYF
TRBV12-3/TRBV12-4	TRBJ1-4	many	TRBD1	TGTGCCAGCAGTTTAGGGACAGGGGATGAAAAACTGTTTTTT	CASSLGTGDEKLFF
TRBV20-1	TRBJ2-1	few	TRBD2	TGCAGTGCTAGGGGACTAGCGGGGAGGGACCCCTACAATGAGCAGTTCTTC	CSARGLAGRDPYNEQFF
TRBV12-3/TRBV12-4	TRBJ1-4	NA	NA	TGTGCCAGCAAAGGGGGAACAACTAATGAAAAACTGTTTTTT	CASKGGTTNEKLFF
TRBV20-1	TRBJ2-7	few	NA	TGCAGTGCTAGAAGTCGGATGGGATTTTACGAGCAGTACTTC	CSARSRMGFYEQYF
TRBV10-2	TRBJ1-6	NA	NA	TGCGCCAGCACCCCTACGGTCTCCTATAATTCACCCCTCCACTTT	CASTPTVSYNSPLHF
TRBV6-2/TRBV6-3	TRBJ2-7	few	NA	TGTGCCAGCAGTTTCGGGCACACTAACGAGCAGTACTTC	CASSFGHTNEQYF
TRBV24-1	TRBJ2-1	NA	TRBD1	TGTGCCACCAGTGATACTGGGACAGGGGGCTTCGGTGAGCAGTTCTTC	CATSDTGTGGFGEQFF
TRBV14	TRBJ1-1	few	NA	TGTGCCAGCAGCCTCGGGAACGCTGAAGCTTTCTTT	CASSLGNAEAFF
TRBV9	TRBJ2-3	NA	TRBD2	TGTGCCAGCAGCGGCGGGACTACGGATACGCAGTATTTT	CASSGGTTDTQYF
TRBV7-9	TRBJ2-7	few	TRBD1	TGTGCCAGCAGCTCACGACAGGGGACCCACGAGCAGTACTTC	CASSSRQGTHEQYF
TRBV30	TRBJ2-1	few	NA	TGTGCCTGGAGTCTCGGCCTACAGGATGAGCAGTTCTTC	CAWSLGLQDEQFF
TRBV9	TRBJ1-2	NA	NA	TGTGCCAGCAGCGACCGGTATAACTATGGCTACACCTTC	CASSDRYNYGYTF
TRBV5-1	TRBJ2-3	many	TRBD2	TGCGCCAGCAGCTTTGCGGGGGTGGAAAGAACAGATACGCAGTATTTT	CASSFAGVERTDTQYF
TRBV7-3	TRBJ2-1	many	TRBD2	TGTGCCAGCAGCTTGAATCGCGGGGGGGCCCTCAATGAGCAGTTCTTC	CASSLNRGGALNEQFF
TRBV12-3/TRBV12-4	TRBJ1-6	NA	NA	TGTGCCAGCAGTCCCACCCTGGGGACTCTGGCCCCGTCGGCCCTCCACTTT	CASSPTLGTLAPSALHF
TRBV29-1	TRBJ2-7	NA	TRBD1	TGCAGCGGGACAGGGACTGGCGAGCAGTACTTC	CSGTGTGEQYF
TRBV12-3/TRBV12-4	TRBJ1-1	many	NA	TGTGCCAGCAACGATCAGGCAAACACTGAAGCTTTCTTT	CASNDQANTEAFF
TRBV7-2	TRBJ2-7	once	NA	TGTGCCAGCAGCTTGGAGAGTCGTCTGTACGAGCAGTACTTC	CASSLESRLYEQYF
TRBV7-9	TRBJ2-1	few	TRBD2	TGTGCCAGCGAAAGGAGACTAGCGGGGGTCTATGAGCAGTTCTTC	CASERRLAGVYEQFF
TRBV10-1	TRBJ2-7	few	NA	TGCGCCAGCACCAAGGGAGGCCTAGAGTACTTC	CASTKGGLEYF
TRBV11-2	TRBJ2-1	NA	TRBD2	TGTGCCAGCAGCTCTTTAGCGGGGGGGCGGGATACGTATGAGCAGTTCTTC	CASSSLAGGRDTYEQFF
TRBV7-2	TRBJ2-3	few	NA	TGTGCCAGCAGCCCCCGGCCCCCCCTCGGAGATACGCAGTATTTT	CASSPRPPLGDTQYF
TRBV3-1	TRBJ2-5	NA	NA	TGTGCCAGCAGCCAGTTCCTGGCGGCCCAGTACTTC	CASSQFLAAQYF
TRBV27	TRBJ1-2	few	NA	TGTGCCAGCAGTTTTGCAGGAACCTATGGCTACACCTTC	CASSFAGTYGYTF
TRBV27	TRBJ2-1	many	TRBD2	TGTGCCAGCAGTGTGAGCGGGACCAACAATGAGCAGTTCTTC	CASSVSGTNNEQFF
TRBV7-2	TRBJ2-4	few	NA	TGTGCGGTCCAGGACACCGAAAACATTCAGTACTTC	CAVQDTENIQYF
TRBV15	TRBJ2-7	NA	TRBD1	TGTGCCACCAGCAACCCCGGACAGGGGGGATCCTACGAGCAGTACTTC	CATSNPGQGGSYEQYF
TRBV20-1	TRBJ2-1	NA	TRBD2	TGCAGTGCGCCGCCTAGCGGGAGTAGATTTGAGCAGTTCTTC	CSAPPSGSRFEQFF
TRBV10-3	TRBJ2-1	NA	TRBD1	TGTGCCCTAAGGACAGGGACCAATGAGCAGTTCTTC	CALRTGTNEQFF
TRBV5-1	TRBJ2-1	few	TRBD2	TGTGCCAGCAGCTTAGGTAGCGGGGTCTACAATGAGCAGTTCTTC	CASSLGSGVYNEQFF
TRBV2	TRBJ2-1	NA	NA	TGTGCCAGCAGTGAAAATATGGCTTCGCTTATGAACAATGAGCAGTTCTTC	CASSENMASLMNNEQFF
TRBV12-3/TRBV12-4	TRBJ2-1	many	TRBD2	TGTGCCAGCACCCTTAGCGGGAGCCAAAACAATGAGCAGTTCTTC	CASTLSGSQNNEQFF
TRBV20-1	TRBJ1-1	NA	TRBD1	TGCAGTGCAGACAGGGGCTTGCACACTGAAGCTTTCTTT	CSADRGLHTEAFF
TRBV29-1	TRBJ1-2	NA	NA	TGCAGCGTTGGAGGCAGGGATCATGGCTACACCTTC	CSVGGRDHGYTF
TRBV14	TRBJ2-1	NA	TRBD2	TGTGCCAGCAGCCAAGGCTCGGGAGGAGGGAATGAGCAGTTCTTC	CASSQGSGGGNEQFF
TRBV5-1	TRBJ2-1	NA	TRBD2	TGCGCCAGCAGCTTGGGGCGGGGGGACACCTCCAATGAGCAGTTCTTC	CASSLGRGDTSNEQFF
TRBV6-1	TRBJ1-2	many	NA	TGTGCCAGCGGGCAGGGGAGATCGGGAGGCTACACCTTC	CASGQGRSGGYTF
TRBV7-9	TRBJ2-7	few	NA	TGTGCCAGCAGCCCCCTTCCCGGGGTAAGCTCCTACGAGCAGTACTTC	CASSPLPGVSSYEQYF
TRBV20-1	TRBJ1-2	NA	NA	TGCAGTGCACCCGATCAGGTCTCCGGGACCTATGGCTACACCTTC	CSAPDQVSGTYGYTF
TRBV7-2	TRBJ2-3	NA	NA	TGTGCCAGCAGTTTAAGGGCCTGGGGGACAGATACGCAGTATTTT	CASSLRAWGTDTQYF
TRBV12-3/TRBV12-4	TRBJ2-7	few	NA	TGTGCCAGCAAGGAGAGGGGCGAGCAGTACTTC	CASKERGEQYF
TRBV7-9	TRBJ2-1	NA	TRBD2	TGTGCCAGCAGCTTAGGACTAGCGGGTGCTTACTTC	CASSLGLAGAYF
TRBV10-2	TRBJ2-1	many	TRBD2	TGCGCCAGCAGACTCCCGGGACTAGCGGGAGGCTACAATGAGCAGTTCTTC	CASRLPGLAGGYNEQFF
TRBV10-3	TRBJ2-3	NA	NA	TGTGCCATCAGTGCCGGCACAGATACGCAGTATTTT	CAISAGTDTQYF
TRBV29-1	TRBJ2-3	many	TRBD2	TGCAGCGTTGAAGATGCGGGAGTCACAGATACGCAGTATTTT	CSVEDAGVTDTQYF
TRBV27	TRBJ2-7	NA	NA	TGTGCCAGCAGTTCTTTACGGACGGGGTCCTACGAGCAGTACTTC	CASSSLRTGSYEQYF
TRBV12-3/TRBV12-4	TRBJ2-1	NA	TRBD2	TGTGCCAGCAGCAGATCACTAGCGGGGCCTGGCGAGCAGTTCTTC	CASSRSLAGPGEQFF
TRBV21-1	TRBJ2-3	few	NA	TGTGCCAGCGCTCCCCAGGGGACAGGGGTGGCAGATACGCAGTATTTT	CASAPQGTGVADTQYF
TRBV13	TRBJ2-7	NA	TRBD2	TGTGCCAGCAGCTTATTCGCGGGGGACCTCCCCCACGAGCAGTACTTC	CASSLFAGDLPHEQYF
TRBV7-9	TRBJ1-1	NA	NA	TGTGCCAGCAGCATCGTAGGGGGTGAAGCTTTCTTT	CASSIVGGEAFF
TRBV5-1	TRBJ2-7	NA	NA	TGCGCCAGCAGCTTGATGCAGGGTAGGTCCTACGAGCAGTACTTC	CASSLMQGRSYEQYF
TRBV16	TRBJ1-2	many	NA	TGTGCCAGCAGCCAATCTCGGCAGAACTATGGCTACACCTTC	CASSQSRQNYGYTF
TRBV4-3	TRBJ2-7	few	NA	TGCGCCAGCAGCCAAGCCCCTTTCGACGAGCAGTACTTC	CASSQAPFDEQYF
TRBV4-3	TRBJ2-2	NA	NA	TGCGCCAGCAGCCAAGGGGGGACGGCAACCGGGGAGCTGTTTTTT	CASSQGGTATGELFF
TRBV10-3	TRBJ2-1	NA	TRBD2	TGTGCCATTGGGACTAGCGGGAGCTCCTACAATGAGCAGTTCTTC	CAIGTSGSSYNEQFF
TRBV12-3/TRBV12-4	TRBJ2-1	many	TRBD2	TGTGCCAGCAGTTTATTAGCGGGAGACAATGAGCAGTTCTTC	CASSLLAGDNEQFF
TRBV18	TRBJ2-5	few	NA	TGTGCCAGCTCACCAGGCGGCAGACTCCAAGAGACCCAGTACTTC	CASSPGGRLQETQYF